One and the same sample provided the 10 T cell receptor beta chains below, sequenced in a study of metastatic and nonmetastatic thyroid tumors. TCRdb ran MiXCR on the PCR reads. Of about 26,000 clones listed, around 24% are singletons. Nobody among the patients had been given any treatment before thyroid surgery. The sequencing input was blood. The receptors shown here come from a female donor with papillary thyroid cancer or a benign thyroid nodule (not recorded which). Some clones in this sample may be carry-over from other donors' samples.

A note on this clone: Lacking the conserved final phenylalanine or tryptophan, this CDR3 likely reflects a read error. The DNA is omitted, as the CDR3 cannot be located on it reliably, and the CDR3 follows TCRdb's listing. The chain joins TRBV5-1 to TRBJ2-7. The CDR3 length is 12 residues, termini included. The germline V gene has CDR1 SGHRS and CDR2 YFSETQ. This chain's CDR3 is CASSLIGEEKYL.

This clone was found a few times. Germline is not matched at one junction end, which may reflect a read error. The CDR3 DNA is TGTGCCAGTATTATACAGGTCGCCAATCAGCCCCAGCATTTT. Translating gives CASIIQVANQPQHF. The V gene is TRBV19, the J gene TRBJ1-5; possible D gene TRBD1, 5 bases. CDR1 and CDR2 from the germline V gene are LNHDA and SQIVND (reference sequence). This CDR3 is built from 14 residues.

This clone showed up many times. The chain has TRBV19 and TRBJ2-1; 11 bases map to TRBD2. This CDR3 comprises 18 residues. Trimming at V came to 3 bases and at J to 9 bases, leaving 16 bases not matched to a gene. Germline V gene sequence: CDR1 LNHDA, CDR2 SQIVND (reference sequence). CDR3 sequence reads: CASSIVQGLTSGRVEQFF. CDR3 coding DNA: TGTGCCAGTAGTATCGTACAGGGGCTTACTAGCGGGAGAGTTGAGCAGTTCTTC.

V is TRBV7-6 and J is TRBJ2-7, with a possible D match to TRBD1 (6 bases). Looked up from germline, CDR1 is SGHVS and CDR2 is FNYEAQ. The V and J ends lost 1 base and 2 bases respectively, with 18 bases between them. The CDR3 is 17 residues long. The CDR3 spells CASSLGGLRDTTYEQYF. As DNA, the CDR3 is TGTGCCAGCAGCTTAGGTGGACTCCGGGACACGACCTACGAGCAGTACTTC.

DNA for the CDR3: TGCAGTGCTAGGGGGGGAGGGAGCCCCTACGAGCAGTACTTC. Translated: CSARGGGSPYEQYF. The V call is TRBV20-1, the J call TRBJ2-7; 7 bases agree with TRBD2. In germline, CDR1 is DFQATT, CDR2 SNEGSKA (reference sequence). The CDR3 spans 14 residues. The ends lost 3 bases at V and 2 bases at J; junction bases unmatched: 7.

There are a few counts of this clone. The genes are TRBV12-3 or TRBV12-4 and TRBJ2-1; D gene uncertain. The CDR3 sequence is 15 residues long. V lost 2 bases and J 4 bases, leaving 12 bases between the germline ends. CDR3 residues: CASSLSGRPYNEQFF. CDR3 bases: TGTGCCAGCAGTTTATCAGGTCGACCGTACAATGAGCAGTTCTTC.

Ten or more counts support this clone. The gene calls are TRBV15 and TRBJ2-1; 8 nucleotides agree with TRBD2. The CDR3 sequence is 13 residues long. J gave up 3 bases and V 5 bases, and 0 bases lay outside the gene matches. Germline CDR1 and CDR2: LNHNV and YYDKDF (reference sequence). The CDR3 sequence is CATSRGGYNEQFF. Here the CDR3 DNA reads TGTGCCACCAGCCGGGGGGGCTACAATGAGCAGTTCTTC.

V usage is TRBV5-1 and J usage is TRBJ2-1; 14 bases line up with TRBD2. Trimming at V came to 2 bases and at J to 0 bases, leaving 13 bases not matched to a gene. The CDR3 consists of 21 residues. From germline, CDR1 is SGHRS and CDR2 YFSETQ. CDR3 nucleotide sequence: TGCGCCAGCAGCTTATCCCGGACTAGCGGGAGGCACTCTAGCTCCTACAATGAGCAGTTCTTC. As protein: CASSLSRTSGRHSSSYNEQFF.

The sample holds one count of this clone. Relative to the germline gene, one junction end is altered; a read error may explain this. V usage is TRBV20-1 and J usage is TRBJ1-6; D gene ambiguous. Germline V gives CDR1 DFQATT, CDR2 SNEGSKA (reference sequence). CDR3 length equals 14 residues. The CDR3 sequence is CSASGRRGNSHLHF. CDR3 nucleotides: TGCAGTGCCTCAGGTAGGCGCGGGAATTCACACCTCCACTTT.

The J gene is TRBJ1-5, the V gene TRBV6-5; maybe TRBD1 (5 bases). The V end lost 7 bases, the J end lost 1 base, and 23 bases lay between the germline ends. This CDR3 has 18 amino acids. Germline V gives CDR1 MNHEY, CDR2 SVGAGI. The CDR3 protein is CASIPYVGGCESNQPQHF. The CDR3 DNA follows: TGTGCCAGCATACCATACGTTGGGGGGTGCGAGAGCAATCAGCCCCAGCATTTT.